This TCR beta chain came from a study of shared T cell receptors in the human thymus. Germline V gene lookup returns CDR1 MDHEN and CDR2 SYDVKM. The CDR3 has 17 amino acids. J gave up 6 bases and V 0 bases, and 13 bases lay outside the gene matches. Sequencing used immunoSEQ multiplex PCR; TCRdb keeps in-frame clones, though not all of them. The sample includes some 700,000 clones, 80% to 90% of them seen just once. This sample also appeared in a second study, on human thymus T cells.

Material for sequencing was thymocytes. The chain carries TRBV28 and TRBJ1-1; 7 nucleotides agree with TRBD1. This clonotype was obtained from a girl less than two years old with a congenital heart defect. The CDR3 loop reads CASSLCRQGFLRAEAFF. CDR3 DNA: TGTGCCAGCAGTTTATGTCGACAGGGTTTCCTTAGGGCTGAAGCTTTCTTT.